These T cell receptor beta chains were read from a single sample in a study of blood T cell repertoires in COVID-19. TCRdb keeps only in-frame clones here, not all; method: immunoSEQ multiplex PCR. The sample carries approximately 450,000 clones, roughly nine tenths recorded once. The material sequenced was PBMCs or T cells enriched from blood (not recorded which). These receptors all stem from a woman aged 18-30 years with acute COVID-19. Both conserved end residues are part of each CDR3. A D gene is named only where the DNA matches it firmly. Not every row has a clone size; where given, it reads once, few, many or a size class.

d_call	clone_size	j_call	v_call	cdr3_aa	cdr3_nt
TRBD1	-	TRBJ2-2	TRBV7-9	CASSLFRDRAGELFF	TGTGCCAGCAGCTTATTTCGGGACAGGGCCGGGGAGCTGTTTTTT
-	few	TRBJ1-2	TRBV4-1	CASSQSGNPYGYTF	TGCGCCAGCAGCCAATCAGGGAACCCCTATGGCTACACCTTC
TRBD1	-	TRBJ1-2	TRBV28	CASSSPGQGYPNYGYTF	TGTGCCAGCAGTTCCCCGGGACAGGGGTATCCTAACTATGGCTACACCTTC
-	-	TRBJ1-3	TRBV6-5	CASSYGGTSSGNTIYF	TGTGCCAGCAGTTACGGGGGCACGAGCTCTGGAAACACCATATATTTT
-	-	TRBJ1-6	TRBV10-3	CAISESTRINSPLHF	TGTGCCATCAGTGAGTCGACAAGAATTAATTCACCCCTCCACTTT
TRBD1	-	TRBJ2-2	TRBV11-3	CASRPGQGSGELFF	TGTGCCAGCAGGCCGGGACAGGGGTCCGGGGAGCTGTTTTTT
TRBD1	-	TRBJ1-4	TRBV7-9	CASSLGRTGGGEKLFF	TGTGCCAGCAGCTTAGGAAGGACAGGCGGAGGGGAAAAACTGTTTTTT
TRBD1	-	TRBJ1-6	TRBV4-3	CASRGQGAGNSPLHF	TGCGCCAGCAGGGGACAGGGGGCGGGTAATTCACCCCTCCACTTT
TRBD1	-	TRBJ1-3	TRBV10-3	CAIGQANSGNTIYF	TGTGCCATTGGACAGGCCAACTCTGGAAACACCATATATTTT
TRBD1	-	TRBJ2-7	TRBV9	CASSEGDRAYYEQYF	TGTGCCAGCAGCGAGGGGGACAGGGCCTACTACGAGCAGTACTTC
TRBD1	-	TRBJ1-2	TRBV6-2/TRBV6-3	CASSYSGTGGLHGYTF	TGTGCCAGCAGTTACTCCGGGACAGGGGGTCTTCATGGCTACACCTTC
TRBD1	-	TRBJ1-2	TRBV6-5	CASSTGQGGYGYTF	TGTGCCAGCAGTACCGGACAGGGTGGCTATGGCTACACCTTC
TRBD1	-	TRBJ2-7	TRBV15	CATSRGRGLTNEQYF	TGTGCCACCAGCAGAGGCAGGGGGCTAACTAACGAGCAGTACTTC
-	-	TRBJ1-1	TRBV5-1	CASSPQGDENTEAFF	TGCGCCAGCAGCCCCCAAGGGGATGAGAACACTGAAGCTTTCTTT
TRBD2	-	TRBJ2-1	TRBV6-2/TRBV6-3	CASSQAGGPSEQFF	TGTGCCAGCAGTCAAGCGGGAGGGCCATCTGAGCAGTTCTTC
-	-	TRBJ1-6	TRBV10-3	CAISTDEDSRNSPLHF	TGTGCCATCAGTACCGACGAGGACAGTCGAAATTCACCCCTCCACTTT
-	-	TRBJ2-3	TRBV5-5	CASSLRGSTDTQYF	TGTGCCAGCAGTCTCCGCGGCAGCACAGATACGCAGTATTTT
TRBD1	-	TRBJ1-5	TRBV18	CASSLSGTGRGSNQPQHF	TGTGCCAGCTCACTATCCGGGACAGGGAGGGGAAGCAATCAGCCCCAGCATTTT
TRBD1	-	TRBJ1-6	TRBV5-1	CASRTGGNSPLHF	TGCGCCAGCAGGACAGGGGGCAATTCACCCCTCCACTTT
TRBD2	few	TRBJ2-3	TRBV27	CASSLTSADTQYF	TGTGCCAGCAGTTTAACTAGCGCAGATACGCAGTATTTT
-	few	TRBJ2-7	TRBV12-1	CASSVAGSARVGEQYF	TGTGCCAGCAGCGTAGCGGGAAGTGCCCGAGTAGGGGAGCAGTACTTC
-	once	TRBJ1-5	TRBV10-3	CAISGQTSNQPQHF	TGTGCCATCAGTGGACAGACTAGCAATCAGCCCCAGCATTTT
-	-	TRBJ1-4	TRBV5-1	CASSFGQGGEKLFF	TGCGCCAGCAGCTTTGGGCAGGGCGGTGAAAAACTGTTTTTT
-	-	TRBJ1-2	TRBV3-1/TRBV3-2	CASSHRPNYGYTF	TGTGCCAGCAGCCACCGTCCTAACTATGGCTACACCTTC
TRBD2	once	TRBJ2-5	TRBV9	CASSVVLAGPQETQYF	TGTGCCAGCAGCGTAGTACTAGCGGGACCACAAGAGACCCAGTACTTC
TRBD2	-	TRBJ2-7	TRBV5-4	CASSLAGLAGDYEQYF	TGTGCCAGCAGCTTGGCGGGACTAGCGGGGGATTACGAGCAGTACTTC
TRBD1	-	TRBJ2-1	TRBV7-3	CASSSRDRDNEQFF	TGTGCCAGCAGCTCACGGGACAGGGACAATGAGCAGTTCTTC
TRBD1	-	TRBJ1-2	TRBV3-1/TRBV3-2	CATTSGTGYGYTF	TGTGCCACCACTTCCGGGACAGGCTATGGCTACACCTTC
-	-	TRBJ1-5	TRBV6-2/TRBV6-3	CASSPRGTRNQPQHF	TGTGCCAGCAGCCCCCGAGGGACACGCAATCAGCCCCAGCATTTT
-	-	TRBJ2-6	TRBV5-6	CASTRSGANVLTF	TGTGCCAGCACGCGTTCTGGGGCCAACGTCCTGACTTTC
TRBD2	-	TRBJ2-1	TRBV25-1	CASSDDRGTSGSMEQFF	TGTGCCAGCAGTGATGATCGGGGGACTAGCGGGAGTATGGAGCAGTTCTTC
-	-	TRBJ2-7	TRBV9	CASSATGSASYEQYF	TGTGCCAGCAGCGCAACCGGGTCGGCCTCCTACGAGCAGTACTTC
-	-	TRBJ1-5	TRBV21-1	CASSKVRPGHPFVSNQPQHF	TGTGCCAGCAGCAAAGTAAGGCCAGGGCATCCTTTTGTTAGCAATCAGCCCCAGCATTTT
-	-	TRBJ1-6	TRBV27	CASSLSFGGRASPLHF	TGTGCCAGCAGTTTATCGTTTGGGGGGAGGGCTTCACCCCTCCACTTT
-	-	TRBJ2-7	TRBV11-3	CASSLTPVELHEQYF	TGTGCCAGCAGTCTAACGCCGGTAGAACTCCACGAGCAGTACTTC
-	once	TRBJ1-1	TRBV12-3/TRBV12-4	CASSRQTEAFF	TGTGCCAGCAGCAGACAAACTGAAGCTTTCTTT
TRBD1	-	TRBJ1-1	TRBV7-2	CASSLQGGNTEAFF	TGTGCCAGCAGCTTGCAGGGGGGGAACACTGAAGCTTTCTTT
TRBD2	-	TRBJ2-1	TRBV7-6	CASSTRGGLGTYNEQFF	TGTGCCAGCAGCACCAGAGGGGGACTAGGTACCTACAATGAGCAGTTCTTC
-	-	TRBJ1-2	TRBV6-2/TRBV6-3	CASSYTPSAGNEGYTF	TGTGCCAGCAGTTATACCCCATCGGCGGGGAATGAAGGCTACACCTTC
-	-	TRBJ2-3	TRBV2	CASTSTDTQYF	TGTGCCAGCACTTCGACAGATACGCAGTATTTT
-	once	TRBJ1-2	TRBV10-3	CATGSVGEGYTF	TGTGCCACCGGATCGGTGGGCGAGGGCTACACCTTC
TRBD2	-	TRBJ2-3	TRBV6-5	CASSSSGLAGGDTQYF	TGTGCCAGCAGTTCCTCGGGACTAGCGGGAGGGGATACGCAGTATTTT
TRBD2	-	TRBJ2-3	TRBV9	CASSVGSSGDTDTQYF	TGTGCCAGCAGCGTAGGGTCTAGCGGGGACACAGATACGCAGTATTTT
TRBD1	-	TRBJ2-7	TRBV4-1	CASSQRGQGLAYEQYF	TGCGCCAGCAGCCAACGGGGACAGGGGCTCGCGTACGAGCAGTACTTC
-	-	TRBJ1-1	TRBV6-5	CASSYSGRGNTEAFF	TGTGCCAGCAGTTACTCAGGCAGGGGGAACACTGAAGCTTTCTTT
-	-	TRBJ1-2	TRBV5-6	CASSFRGIGQYYTF	TGTGCCAGCAGCTTCAGGGGAATCGGTCAGTACTACACCTTC